This T cell receptor beta chain was identified in a study of vaccination effects on CD4 cells after COVID-19. A word on this clone: Its specificity is not known.

V trimming: 2 bases; J trimming: 2 bases; junction bases outside the gene matches: 4. This CDR3 is 15 amino acids long. Germline assignment: CDR1 KGHSH and CDR2 LQKENI. Viral peptide pool expansion of antigen-specific CD4+ T cells preceded sequencing in the ViraFEST assay. The authors isolated CD4+ T cells after 9 to 10 days of culture. It was between March and December 2020 that the person had a SARS-CoV-2 infection confirmed by PCR. The repertoire was sequenced with immunoSEQ multiplex PCR; TCRdb's copy has only in-frame clones and lacks some. The sample lists about 45,000 clones; about three quarters were seen once.

This receptor was taken from a human donor who had a prior SARS-CoV-2 infection. The chain joins TRBV18 to TRBJ2-3; 7 nucleotides agree with TRBD2. The sample here was CD4+ T cells from PBMCs cultured with a peptide pool, taken before COVID-19 vaccination. The CDR3 DNA sequence: TGTGCCAGCTCACCATCGAGCGGGACCACAGATACGCAGTATTTT. Translating gives CASSPSSGTTDTQYF.